This T cell receptor beta chain was recovered during a study of esophageal squamous cell carcinoma under preoperative chemotherapy. In the study overall: Samples included peripheral blood T cells as well as tumor-infiltrating lymphocytes. Overall study results and limits: Clonal contraction, more than amplification, hit abundant clones after paclitaxel-nedaplatin.

In TCRdb, the PCR reads were re-called with MiXCR into one record per CDR3 protein. The table lists fewer than 20,000 distinct CDR3 sequences, roughly 50% of them singletons. As regards this clonotype: Its matching antigen is unknown.

V was clipped by 8 bases and J by 5 bases; unmatched bases: 8. Per the germline V gene, CDR1 is SGHTA and CDR2 is FQGTGA. The CDR3 extends over 14 amino acids. Time point here: after preoperative PTX-NDP chemotherapy. Sampling was done from a patient given preoperative chemotherapy. This TCR was sampled from a human donor with esophageal squamous cell carcinoma. The donor label of this sample is uncertain. This rearrangement joins TRBV7-3 to TRBJ2-5; TRBD2 matches at 10 bases. The CDR3 region is CASSPGLALETQYF. As DNA, the CDR3 is TGTGCCAGCTCTCCGGGACTAGCGCTGGAGACCCAGTACTTC. Combining the CDR3 with reference TRBV7-3 and TRBJ2-5 gives the whole variable domain GAGVSQTPSNKVTEKGKYVELRCDPISGHTALYWYRQSLGQGPEFLIYFQGTGAADDSGLPNDRFFAVRPEGSVSTLKIQRTERGDSAVYLCASSPGLALETQYFGPGTRLLVL.